This TCR beta chain was identified in a study of low-dose radiotherapy and immunotherapy resistance in tumors. Background on the study: Aspirin was administered orally at 300 mg daily for four cycles, commencing on cycle 1 day 1.

V gave up 5 bases and J gave up 1 base, with 6 bases separating them. There are 13 residues in the CDR3. CDR1 is MNHEY, CDR2 SVGAGI, per germline. cDNA synthesis used a TRAV/TRBV-specific primer set for both chains. TCR amplification used roughly 18 PCR cycles, a constant-region primer and a V-primer adapter. MiXCR was run by TCRdb on the reads, yielding one entry per CDR3 protein. The data show 6,500 to 8,500 distinct CDR3 sequences, approximately 80% seen once. This chain joins TRBV6-5 and TRBJ1-5; D is unresolved. The receptor's source is a human donor with advanced metastatic prostate, ovarian, gallbladder or colorectal cancer (not recorded which). This table probably holds off-target reads from a library built for another chain. CDR3 amino acids: CASSVGSNQPQHF. The CDR3 DNA sequence: TGTGCCAGCAGTGTAGGAAGCAATCAGCCCCAGCATTTT.